This T cell receptor (beta chain) was sequenced during a study of T cells in Graves' hyperthyroidism and ophthalmopathy. With regard to this clonotype: Germline is not matched at one junction end, which may reflect a read error.

From RNA transcripts, TCR beta CDR3 regions were amplified. A first-round RT-PCR of the TCR CDR3 used the HTBI primer set. TCRdb passed the multiplex PCR reads through MiXCR, listing each CDR3 protein once. The profile shows some 600,000 distinct CDR3 sequences, around 13% of them singletons. The sample consisted of blood. The origin of this receptor is a woman aged 30 to 39 with Graves' hyperthyroidism that later progressed to Graves' ophthalmopathy.

Here the CDR3 DNA reads TGTGCCGGCAGTGGGCAAGAGACCCAGTACTTC. It codes for CAGSGQETQYF. The chain uses TRBV28 and TRBJ2-5; the D is unclear. CDR1 is MDHEN and CDR2 is SYDVKM in the germline V gene. This CDR3 has 11 residues.